This TCR beta chain is drawn from a study of stem cell transplantation in POMP-related autoinflammatory disease. In the study overall: Before transplant: CD4+ naive skewing, low CD8+ proportions, reduced cytokine secretion. Study-level findings and limits: A trend toward lower repertoire diversity and greater clonality appeared in every analyzed T-cell subset of PRAID patients.

The germline CDR1 and CDR2 sequences are SEHNR and FQNEAQ (reference sequence). J lost 3 bases, V lost 4 bases, and 9 bases had no gene match. This CDR3 comprises 16 residues. Prominent immunodeficiency with autoinflammation defined PRAID. Profiling relied on immunoSEQ multiplex PCR, and the TCRdb table lists in-frame clones only, not all of them. This sample has about 26,000 clones, with around 83% found just once. On this clone itself: The antigen remains undetermined.

This clonotype was sampled from a human donor with POMP-related autoinflammation and immune dysregulation (PRAID). The sample was CD4+ T cells from PBMCs, taken before stem cell transplantation. This chain joins TRBV7-9 and TRBJ1-1; 9 nucleotides match TRBD1. The CDR3 DNA reads TGTGCCAGCAGCTCAAATAGGGGGGACAGGGACACTGAAGCTTTCTTT. It codes for CASSSNRGDRDTEAFF.